The rows below give T cell receptor beta chains drawn from one sample of a study of beta chain features in type 1 diabetes. Method: immunoSEQ multiplex PCR; TCRdb's copy keeps in-frame clones and lacks some. The repertoire holds hundreds of thousands of clones, with 15% to 18% as singletons. Sample: naive CD4+ T cells from blood. These receptors were obtained from a man younger than 35 in good health. Both conserved end residues are part of each CDR3. Fields, in order: J gene, D gene, clone size, V gene, CDR3 protein, CDR3 DNA. A D gene is named only where the DNA matches it firmly. Not all rows give a size; the values are once, few, many and, for expanded clones, a class.

j_call: TRBJ1-3; d_call: -; clone_size: -; v_call: TRBV4-2; cdr3_aa: CASSQDVPFGNTIYF; cdr3_nt: TGTGCCAGCAGCCAAGATGTTCCCTTTGGAAACACCATATATTTT
j_call: TRBJ2-7; d_call: TRBD1; clone_size: few; v_call: TRBV5-1; cdr3_aa: CASNPGQGAREQYF; cdr3_nt: TGCGCCAGCAACCCCGGACAGGGGGCGCGCGAGCAGTACTTC
j_call: TRBJ2-7; d_call: TRBD1; clone_size: few; v_call: TRBV19; cdr3_aa: CASSNTGQGPYEQYF; cdr3_nt: TGTGCCAGTAGCAATACAGGACAGGGGCCCTACGAGCAGTACTTC
j_call: TRBJ2-7; d_call: -; clone_size: -; v_call: TRBV5-1; cdr3_aa: CASSPGLALYEQYF; cdr3_nt: TGCGCCAGCAGCCCTGGACTTGCTCTCTACGAGCAGTACTTC
j_call: TRBJ2-7; d_call: -; clone_size: -; v_call: TRBV15; cdr3_aa: CATSRGGTRAYEQYF; cdr3_nt: TGTGCCACCAGCAGGGGCGGGACGCGAGCCTACGAGCAGTACTTC
j_call: TRBJ2-5; d_call: -; clone_size: few; v_call: TRBV6-6; cdr3_aa: CASSYGLVSAVTQYF; cdr3_nt: TGTGCCAGCAGTTACGGGCTGGTCTCAGCGGTGACCCAGTACTTC
j_call: TRBJ2-2; d_call: -; clone_size: -; v_call: TRBV15; cdr3_aa: CATSRQDRYTGELFF; cdr3_nt: TGTGCCACCAGCAGACAGGACCGTTACACCGGGGAGCTGTTTTTT
j_call: TRBJ1-2; d_call: -; clone_size: few; v_call: TRBV7-2; cdr3_aa: CASSQLQGAGYGYTF; cdr3_nt: TGTGCCAGCAGCCAGCTCCAGGGCGCAGGCTATGGCTACACCTTC
j_call: TRBJ1-1; d_call: -; clone_size: -; v_call: TRBV27; cdr3_aa: CASRGDRGRTLLNTEAFF; cdr3_nt: TGTGCCAGCAGGGGCGATAGGGGGAGGACCCTTCTGAACACTGAAGCTTTCTTT
j_call: TRBJ1-5; d_call: -; clone_size: -; v_call: TRBV6-5; cdr3_aa: CASSSGVGPQHF; cdr3_nt: TGTGCCAGCAGTTCCGGAGTAGGGCCCCAGCATTTT
j_call: TRBJ1-3; d_call: -; clone_size: -; v_call: TRBV7-3; cdr3_aa: CASRESVTGNTIYF; cdr3_nt: TGTGCCAGCAGAGAGAGCGTAACTGGAAACACCATATATTTT
j_call: TRBJ1-1; d_call: TRBD1; clone_size: -; v_call: TRBV2; cdr3_aa: CASSPGQGATNTEAFF; cdr3_nt: TGTGCCAGCAGCCCAGGACAGGGGGCGACGAACACTGAAGCTTTCTTT
j_call: TRBJ2-5; d_call: TRBD2; clone_size: few; v_call: TRBV4-2; cdr3_aa: CASSQGLAGVETQYF; cdr3_nt: TGTGCCAGCAGCCAGGGACTAGCGGGAGTGGAGACCCAGTACTTC